The sequence of this TCR beta chain was determined in a study of cytomegalovirus exposure and HLA in healthy donors. As for this clone: Its target is unknown.

The study, taken as a whole, reports: The classifier, whose performance was assessed in both the original and validation cohorts, reportedly diagnosed cytomegalovirus status with high specificity and sensitivity. Earlier analysis looked at TCR beta V segments, and most were productive about 87% or about 30% of the time. TRBV6-2, TRBV6-3 and other indistinguishable V segments were excluded. A later analysis linked a missense variant in DCLRE1C to the trimming of TCR beta V and J genes.

Amplification used 60 Vbeta primers and 13 Jbeta primers. Clones were sequenced by immunoSEQ multiplex PCR, and TCRdb holds only the in-frame ones, with some missing. The top ten hold approximately 0.39% of the sample, which has about 200,000 clones, about 76% seen once. CDR3 length equals 17 residues. V shed 5 bases and J 3 bases; nucleotides not matched to a gene: 15. The germline V gene encodes CDR1 MNHEY and CDR2 SMNVEV (reference sequence). The rearrangement links TRBV27 to TRBJ2-7; TRBD1 matches at 8 bases. This clonotype was obtained from a male donor in good health and CMV-seropositive. Sequencing was carried out using PBMCs. The CDR3 here is CASSTSSRTGRNYEQYF. CDR3 sequence (DNA): TGTGCCAGCAGTACCTCCTCTCGGACAGGGAGGAACTACGAGCAGTACTTC.